This entry features one T cell receptor (beta chain) sequence. Next came a second PCR, run for about 6 to 12 cycles, which used a sample-barcoded 5' primer along with a J-beta primer mix. Every single cDNA molecule received a tag from a template-switch adaptor with 12 random nucleotides. Each CDR3 protein is one row after TCRdb ran MiXCR on the 5' RACE reads. The profile shows about 1 million distinct CDR3 sequences, less than 25% of them singletons. This CDR3 is 13 amino acids long. From germline, CDR1 is MNHEY and CDR2 SVGAGI. Trimming stripped 0 bases from V and 8 bases from J, with 10 bases between. The data originate from a study of blood T cells in healthy people across ages. In addition, the sample was reused for a study of T cells of mothers and their children.

This chain links TRBV6-5 with TRBJ1-2; D not resolved. The receptor's source is a girl aged 2-10 years in good health. The sample was blood. CDR3 coding DNA: TGTGCCAGCAGTTACTCTGAAACCCTAGGCTACACCTTC. Protein sequence: CASSYSETLGYTF.